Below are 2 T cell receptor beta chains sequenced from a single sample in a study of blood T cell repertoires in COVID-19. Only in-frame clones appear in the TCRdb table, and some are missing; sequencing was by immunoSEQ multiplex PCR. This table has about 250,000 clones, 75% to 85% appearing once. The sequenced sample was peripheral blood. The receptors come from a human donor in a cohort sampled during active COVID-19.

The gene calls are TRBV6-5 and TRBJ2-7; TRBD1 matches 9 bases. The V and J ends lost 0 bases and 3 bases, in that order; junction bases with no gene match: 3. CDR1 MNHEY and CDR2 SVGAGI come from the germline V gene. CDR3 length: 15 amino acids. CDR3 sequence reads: CASSYSRQGVYEQYF. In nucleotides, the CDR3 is TGTGCCAGCAGTTACTCAAGACAGGGGGTCTACGAGCAGTACTTC.

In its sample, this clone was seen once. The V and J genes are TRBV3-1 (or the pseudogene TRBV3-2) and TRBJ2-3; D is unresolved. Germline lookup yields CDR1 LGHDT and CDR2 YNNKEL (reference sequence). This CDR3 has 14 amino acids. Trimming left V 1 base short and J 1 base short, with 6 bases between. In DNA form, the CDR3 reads TGTGCCAGCAGCCAAGGAACAGGCACAGATACGCAGTATTTT. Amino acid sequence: CASSQGTGTDTQYF.